What follows is one T cell receptor beta chain and its context. Its antigen is as yet unknown. This record comes from a study of T cell responses to AZD1222 COVID-19 vaccine. Whole-study results and caveats: Within unmutated variant regions lay the reported targets of nearly half of spike-specific TCRs. Two AZD1222 administrations were followed by greater Spike-specific TCR breadth and depth. The donor group comprised mostly white British people and more females; the analysis possibly underestimated clonal diversity.

This CDR3 spans 13 amino acids. CDR1 is MNHEY, CDR2 SVGAGI, per germline. Trimming cost V 7 bases and J 4 bases; bases outside gene matches: 3. Profiling relied on immunoSEQ multiplex PCR, and the TCRdb table lists in-frame clones only, not all of them. This table holds 200,000 to 250,000 clones, around 94% found once. The chain carries TRBV6-5 and TRBJ2-2, with 7 bases matching TRBD1. This sample comprised peripheral blood, obtained 28 days after the second dose of the MenACWY control vaccine. This receptor was identified in an adult who received the MenACWY meningococcal vaccine as a control. The CDR3 here is CASNRGGTGELFF. As DNA, the CDR3 is TGTGCCAGCAACAGGGGCGGCACCGGGGAGCTGTTTTTT.